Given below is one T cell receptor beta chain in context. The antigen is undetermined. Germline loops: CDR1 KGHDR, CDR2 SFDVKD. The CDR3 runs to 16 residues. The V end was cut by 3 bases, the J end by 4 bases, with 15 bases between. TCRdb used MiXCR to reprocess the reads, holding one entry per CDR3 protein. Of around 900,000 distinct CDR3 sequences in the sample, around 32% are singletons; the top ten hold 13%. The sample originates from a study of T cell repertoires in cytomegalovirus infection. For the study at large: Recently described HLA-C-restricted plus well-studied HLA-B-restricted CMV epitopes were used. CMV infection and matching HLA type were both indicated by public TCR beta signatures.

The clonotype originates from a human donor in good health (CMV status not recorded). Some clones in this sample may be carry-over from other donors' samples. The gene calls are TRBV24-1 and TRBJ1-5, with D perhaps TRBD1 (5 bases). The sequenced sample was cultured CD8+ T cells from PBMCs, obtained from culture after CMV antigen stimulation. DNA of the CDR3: TGTGCCACCAGTGATCCATGGGGGGATGATAATCAGCCCCAGCATTTT. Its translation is CATSDPWGDDNQPQHF.